One sample yielded the 23 T cell receptor beta chains listed below, sequenced in a study of blood T cells in healthy people across ages. A second PCR, run for roughly 7 to 12 cycles, used a sample-barcoded 5' primer plus a J-beta primer mix. TCRdb fed the 5' RACE reads into MiXCR, producing one record per CDR3 protein. The data contain about 830,000 distinct CDR3 sequences, about 59% of them singletons. Input material: blood. Every receptor here comes from a man younger than 45 in good health.

This rearrangement joins TRBV5-6 to TRBJ1-2, with D perhaps matching TRBD1 (5 bases). Trimming pared 4 bases from V and 8 bases from J, leaving 12 bases between. Germline V CDR1 and CDR2: SGHDT, YYEEEE. The CDR3 is made up of 12 amino acids. The CDR3 region has the DNA TGTGCCAGCAGCGGGGGAGCCCGAGGCTACACCTTC. Translation: CASSGGARGYTF. The complete variable domain, with remaining parts taken from reference TRBV5-6 and TRBJ1-2, reads DAGVTQSPTHLIKTRGQQVTLRCSPKSGHDTVSWYQQALGQGPQFIFQYYEEEERQRGNFPDRFSGHQFPNYSSELNVNALLLGDSALYLCASSGGARGYTFGSGTRLTVV.

This clonotype appeared many times. The V call is TRBV12-5, the J call TRBJ2-3, with D possibly TRBD1 on 5 matching bases. Deletions cut 7 bases from V and 1 base from J, with 12 bases between. Per germline, CDR1 LGHNT and CDR2 FRNRAP. There are 14 residues in the CDR3. The CDR3 loop is CASAIQGGTDTQYF. The CDR3 bases are TGTGCTAGTGCCATTCAGGGCGGCACAGATACGCAGTATTTT.

CDR3 nucleotide sequence: TGTGCCAGCAGTTTTGGTAGGGTGCAGTTCTTC. Encoded protein: CASSFGRVQFF. J is TRBJ2-1 and V is TRBV12-3 or TRBV12-4; no firm D call. Between the trimmed V and J ends, which lost 3 bases and 12 bases, there was a span of 9 bases. There are 11 residues in the CDR3.

The chain recombines TRBV7-9 with TRBJ2-1, with no clear D. The CDR3 has 12 amino acids. Germline assignment: CDR1 SEHNR and CDR2 FQNEAQ (reference sequence). With 5 bases removed from V and 8 bases from J, the gap between germline ends came to 10 bases. The CDR3 sequence: CASSQLVDEQFF. The CDR3, as DNA: TGTGCCAGCAGCCAATTAGTGGATGAGCAGTTCTTC.

This clonotype occurred a few times. The J gene is TRBJ1-6, the V gene TRBV28, with 7 bases aligning to TRBD1. The CDR3 length is 17 residues. From germline, CDR1 is MDHEN and CDR2 SYDVKM. Losses at the gene ends were 5 bases for V and 5 bases for J; bases not matched to a gene: 12. The CDR3 here is CASSPPPTGIHNSPLHF. The CDR3 nucleotides read TGTGCCAGCAGTCCTCCACCGACAGGGATCCATAATTCACCCCTCCACTTT.

In this sample, this clonotype turned up a few times. The chain uses TRBV11-2 and TRBJ2-1, with D perhaps assigned TRBD1 or TRBD2 (5 bases each). The germline V gene encodes CDR1 SGHAT and CDR2 FQNNGV. This CDR3 spans 12 amino acids. V was cut by 1 base and J by 10 bases, with 8 bases left in between. CDR3 sequence (DNA): TGTGCCAGCAGCTTAGGGGACGGCGAGCAGTTCTTC. Encoded protein: CASSLGDGEQFF.

This clonotype appeared a few times. V is TRBV13 and J is TRBJ1-2, with 9 bases aligning to TRBD1. The CDR3 runs to 14 residues. J gave up 7 bases and V 3 bases, and 6 bases lay outside the gene matches. In germline, CDR1 is PRHDT, CDR2 FYEKMQ (reference sequence). The CDR3 region is CASSFEQGASGYTF. The CDR3 region has the DNA TGTGCCAGCAGCTTCGAACAGGGGGCTAGTGGCTACACCTTC.

This clonotype was recorded a few times. The V and J genes are TRBV10-3 and TRBJ2-3; no clear D gene. The ends were cut back, 7 bases at V and 0 bases at J, with 11 bases in the middle. CDR3 length equals 14 residues. CDR1 ENHRY and CDR2 SYGVKD come from the germline V gene. The CDR3 loop is CAIKSVDSTDTQYF. CDR3 DNA sequence: TGTGCCATCAAAAGCGTCGATAGCACAGATACGCAGTATTTT.

The rearrangement uses TRBV6-5 and TRBJ2-3; D remains unclear. Germline assignment: CDR1 MNHEY and CDR2 SVGAGI. The length of the CDR3 is 15 residues. Trimming removed 0 bases at V and 8 bases at J, with 15 bases between. This chain's CDR3 is CASSYSNSGLSTQYF. Written as DNA, the CDR3 is TGTGCCAGCAGTTACTCAAATTCGGGTCTCAGTACGCAGTATTTT.

A few counts support this clonotype. The rearrangement joins TRBV12-3 or TRBV12-4 to TRBJ1-2; perhaps TRBD1 as D (6 bases). Trimming removed 6 bases at V and 2 bases at J, with 19 bases between. This CDR3 contains 16 residues. The CDR3 reads CASSLTPGTNNYGYTF. For the CDR3, the DNA is TGTGCCAGCAGCCTCACCCCCGGGACAAACAACTATGGCTACACCTTC.

This clonotype turned up a few times. V and J are TRBV20-1 and TRBJ2-7; the D gene could be TRBD1 or TRBD2 (7 bases each). CDR1 and CDR2 from the germline V gene are DFQATT and SNEGSKA (reference sequence). This CDR3 region has 15 residues. Trimming shortened V by 0 bases and J by 4 bases, and 16 bases separated the two germline ends. The CDR3 DNA is TGCAGTGCTAGAGACAGGGGGGGCGGATTATACGAGCAGTACTTC. Protein product: CSARDRGGGLYEQYF.

This chain connects TRBV15 to TRBJ2-1; possibly TRBD2 for D (5 bases). The CDR3 consists of 17 residues. Germline V gene lookup returns CDR1 LNHNV and CDR2 YYDKDF (reference sequence). Trimming removed 5 bases at V and 2 bases at J, with 19 bases between. The CDR3 spells CATSVARRGLTYNEQFF. The CDR3 DNA follows: TGTGCCACCAGCGTGGCTCGACGGGGTCTCACCTACAATGAGCAGTTCTTC.

This clonotype occurred a few times. The genes are TRBV4-3 and TRBJ2-1; D is possibly TRBD2 (5 bases). Germline V gives CDR1 LGHNA, CDR2 YSLEER. The CDR3 extends over 15 amino acids. The ends were cut back, 5 bases at V and 0 bases at J, with 11 bases in the middle. The CDR3 is CASSERGSSYNEQFF. In nucleotides, the CDR3 is TGCGCCAGCAGCGAGAGAGGGAGCTCCTACAATGAGCAGTTCTTC.

The rearrangement uses TRBV7-3 and TRBJ1-2; D is possibly TRBD1 (5 bases). Trimming removed 0 bases at V and 3 bases at J, with 11 bases between. Germline CDR1 SGHTA, CDR2 FQGTGA. CDR3 length: 15 amino acids. CDR3 region: CASSLTGPVDYGYTF. CDR3 sequence (DNA): TGTGCCAGCAGCTTAACGGGGCCGGTTGACTATGGCTACACCTTC.

The V gene is TRBV6-1, the J gene TRBJ2-5; D not certain. The CDR3 loop spans 16 amino acids. Germline CDR1 reads MNHNS; CDR2 reads SASEGT. With 3 bases removed from V and 4 bases from J, the gap between germline ends came to 18 bases. CDR3 region: CASSDDRATSRETQYF. Here the CDR3 DNA reads TGTGCCAGCAGTGACGACCGGGCTACGTCCCGAGAGACCCAGTACTTC.

The chain has TRBV28 and TRBJ1-2; a possible D gene is TRBD1 (6 bases). Between the trimmed V and J ends, which lost 5 bases and 4 bases, there was a span of 17 bases. This CDR3 has 15 amino acids. Germline V lookup: CDR1 MDHEN, CDR2 SYDVKM. The CDR3 sequence is CASSKGRGQGYGYTF. The CDR3 DNA is TGTGCCAGCAGTAAGGGGAGGGGACAAGGCTATGGCTACACCTTC.

This clonotype was recorded a few times. CDR3 nucleotide sequence: TGTGCCATCAGTGAGTCTGGCAGGGCGAGTCAGCCCCAGCATTTT. Amino acid sequence: CAISESGRASQPQHF. The rearrangement uses TRBV10-3 and TRBJ1-5, with D tentatively TRBD1 (5 bases). The V end lost 0 bases, the J end lost 6 bases, and 12 bases lay between the germline ends. CDR1 and CDR2 (germline): ENHRY, SYGVKD. This CDR3 has 15 residues.

This clonotype was seen just once. The V call is TRBV7-2, the J call TRBJ2-1, with 7 nucleotides matching TRBD1. CDR1 is SGHTA and CDR2 is FQGNSA in the germline V gene. This CDR3 contains 16 residues. Germline trimming cut 1 base from V and 7 bases from J; bases unmatched to any gene: 10. The CDR3 sequence: CASSLGLTGLRNEQFF. The CDR3 bases are TGTGCCAGCAGCTTAGGATTGACAGGGTTGAGGAATGAGCAGTTCTTC.

The chain employs TRBV12-3 or TRBV12-4 and TRBJ2-1; D is perhaps TRBD1 (5 bases). V lost 7 bases, J lost 5 bases, and 18 bases lay in between. This CDR3 has 15 amino acids. The CDR3 bases are TGTGCCAGCACCCTACAGCAGGGTGGTGACAATGAGCAGTTCTTC. It specifies CASTLQQGGDNEQFF.

The chain uses TRBV12-1 and TRBJ1-5; the D call of TRBD1 is as the table states it, not checked on the DNA. TRBV12-1 is designated a pseudogene. There are 20 residues in the CDR3. The CDR3 DNA follows: TGTGCCAGCAGCTTTCCCTTCGCGGGGCCGACTAATTATAGCAATCAGCCCCAGCATTTT. Amino acids: CASSFPFAGPTNYSNQPQHF.

Remarks on this clonotype: One end of the junction does not line up with germline, which may come from a read error. The chain uses TRBV6-1 and TRBJ2-5, with TRBD1 matching over 8 bases. The last part of the DNA fits TRBJ2-7 better; the J call may be wrong. The CDR3 has 13 amino acids. CDR1 and CDR2 from the germline V gene are MNHNS and SASEGT. CDR3 DNA: TGCCATGTGGGCAGGGGGCGTGCGAACGAGCAGTACTTC. It translates to CHVGRGRANEQYF.

The chain is built from TRBV18 and TRBJ2-3; no firm D call. This CDR3 is built from 15 residues. V was trimmed by 4 bases and J by 3 bases, leaving 14 bases between them. CDR1 and CDR2 (germline): KGHSH, LQKENI. The CDR3: CASSLGPVSTDTQYF. Here the CDR3 DNA reads TGTGCCAGCTCACTCGGGCCCGTCAGTACAGATACGCAGTATTTT. Looking up the rest from reference TRBV18 and TRBJ2-3 gives the full variable domain: NAGVMQNPRHLVRRRGQEARLRCSPMKGHSHVYWYRQLPEEGLKFMVYLQKENIIDESGMPKERFSAEFPKEGPSILRIQQVVRGDSAAYFCASSLGPVSTDTQYFGPGTRLTVL.

This clonotype appeared once. The V and J genes are TRBV5-5 and TRBJ2-5, with no clear D. The germline gives CDR1 SGHKS, CDR2 YYEKEE (reference sequence). This CDR3 comprises 13 residues. The V and J ends lost 0 bases and 2 bases respectively, with 5 bases between them. In nucleotides, the CDR3 is TGTGCCAGCAGCTTGGAACAGCAAGAGACCCAGTACTTC. Protein product: CASSLEQQETQYF.